This entry lists 32 T cell receptor beta chains sequenced from one sample in a study of blood T cell repertoires in COVID-19. Clones were read by immunoSEQ multiplex PCR, and TCRdb kept only the in-frame ones, dropping some. The table records about 75,000 clones, 88% of them present only once. Sample: peripheral blood. The receptors were gathered from a human donor in a cohort sampled during active COVID-19.

The CDR3 nucleotides are TGTGCCAGCAGCTTGGCCCGAACCTCTTCACCCCTCCACTTT. This sequence encodes CASSLARTSSPLHF. The gene calls are TRBV7-9 and TRBJ1-6; the D is unclear. This CDR3 comprises 14 residues. Germline V lookup: CDR1 SEHNR, CDR2 FQNEAQ (reference sequence). The V and J ends lost 3 bases and 9 bases respectively, with 12 bases between them.

The chain recombines TRBV7-2 with TRBJ2-1; 9 nucleotides line up with TRBD2. V gave up 5 bases and J gave up 8 bases; unmatched junction bases: 7. The CDR3 loop spans 14 amino acids. The V gene's germline CDR1 is SGHTA and CDR2 FQGNSA. CDR3 loop: CASSLSGGRDEQFF. DNA of the CDR3: TGTGCCAGCAGCCTATCTGGCGGGAGGGATGAGCAGTTCTTC. Full variable domain (outside the CDR3, taken from reference TRBV7-2 and TRBJ2-1): GAGVSQSPSNKVTEKGKDVELRCDPISGHTALYWYRQSLGQGLEFLIYFQGNSAPDKSGLPSDRFSAERTGGSVSTLTIQRTQQEDSAVYLCASSLSGGRDEQFFGPGTRLTVL.

The chain has TRBV5-3 and TRBJ2-3; the match to TRBD2 covers 10 bases. TRBV5-3 has ORF status, its function being uncertain. V was pared by 5 bases and J by 4 bases, with 10 bases of the junction left unmatched. The CDR3 covers 16 residues. For the CDR3, the DNA is TGTGCCAGAAGAAGAAATAGCGGGAGGCCCCCAGATACGCAGTATTTT. Protein: CARRRNSGRPPDTQYF.

This rearrangement joins TRBV28 to TRBJ1-2; D gene uncertain. CDR3 size: 13 residues. Trimming shortened V by 2 bases and J by 8 bases, and 12 bases separated the two germline ends. Germline V CDR1 and CDR2: MDHEN, SYDVKM. Here the CDR3 DNA reads TGTGCCAGCAGTTTAGGGCAGTTGTCCGGCTACACCTTC. Translated: CASSLGQLSGYTF.

The chain uses TRBV2 and TRBJ2-3; 9 bases line up with TRBD2. Losses at the gene ends were 3 bases for V and 4 bases for J; bases not matched to a gene: 8. The germline V gene encodes CDR1 SNHLY and CDR2 FYNNEI. The CDR3 runs 16 residues. The CDR3 nucleotides read TGTGCCAGCAGTGAGAGGCGGGAGGGCCTCCCAGATACGCAGTATTTT. Translating it yields CASSERREGLPDTQYF.

This rearrangement joins TRBV6-1 to TRBJ2-5; D uncertain. Germline values: CDR1 MNHNS, CDR2 SASEGT. CDR3 size: 15 residues. Between the trimmed V and J ends, which lost 0 bases and 2 bases, there was a span of 10 bases. CDR3 sequence reads: CASSEAPGSQETQYF. The CDR3 coding sequence is TGTGCCAGCAGTGAAGCGCCCGGGTCTCAAGAGACCCAGTACTTC.

This clone appeared a single time. V gene TRBV5-1 combines with J gene TRBJ2-2; TRBD2 agrees at 9 bases. The CDR3 has 16 residues. With V trimmed by 3 bases and J by 0 bases, 3 bases remained unmatched. From germline, CDR1 is SGHRS and CDR2 YFSETQ. The CDR3 sequence is CASSWGLASNTGELFF. In DNA, the CDR3 is TGCGCCAGCAGCTGGGGACTAGCTTCGAACACCGGGGAGCTGTTTTTT.

The chain uses TRBV27 and TRBJ1-1, with 8 bases aligning to TRBD1. This CDR3 is built from 14 residues. J was trimmed by 5 bases and V by 4 bases; bases with no gene match: 6. Germline V CDR1 and CDR2: MNHEY, SMNVEV (reference sequence). The CDR3 coding sequence is TGTGCCAGCAGTTCCCAGGACAGGGCGACTGAAGCTTTCTTT. Translation: CASSSQDRATEAFF.

The chain joins TRBV6-5 to TRBJ1-5, with TRBD1 matching over 9 bases. This CDR3 is 14 amino acids long. Germline values: CDR1 MNHEY, CDR2 SVGAGI. V shed 6 bases and J 7 bases; nucleotides not matched to a gene: 7. For the CDR3, the DNA is TGTGCCAGCAGCAAGGACAGGGGAGAACAGCCCCAGCATTTT. Its protein product is CASSKDRGEQPQHF.

The rearrangement joins TRBV23-1 to TRBJ1-1; D not resolved. TRBV23-1 is placed among ORFs of uncertain function. This CDR3 is 15 amino acids long. V lost 0 bases and J 1 base, leaving 9 bases between the germline ends. CDR3 DNA: TGCGCCAGCAGTCAATCCAGGCAGAAGAACACTGAAGCTTTCTTT. This encodes CASSQSRQKNTEAFF.

The chain carries TRBV19 and TRBJ2-3; TRBD1 matches at 10 bases. The V and J ends lost 5 bases and 3 bases, in that order; junction bases with no gene match: 5. The CDR3 sequence is 15 residues long. Germline lookup yields CDR1 LNHDA and CDR2 SQIVND (reference sequence). The CDR3, as DNA: TGTGCCAGTAGTGTCGGGACAGGGGTGACAGATACGCAGTATTTT. It yields the protein CASSVGTGVTDTQYF. Complete variable domain (other parts from reference TRBV19 and TRBJ2-3): DGGITQSPKYLFRKEGQNVTLSCEQNLNHDAMYWYRQDPGQGLRLIYYSQIVNDFQKGDIAEGYSVSREKKESFPLTVTSAQKNPTAFYLCASSVGTGVTDTQYFGPGTRLTVL.

CDR3 protein: CASSFGGSAADTQYF. The CDR3 DNA reads TGTGCCAGCAGCTTCGGCGGGAGTGCCGCAGATACGCAGTATTTT. The chain recombines TRBV13 with TRBJ2-3, with 7 bases lining up with TRBD2. The CDR3 runs to 15 residues. Germline values: CDR1 PRHDT, CDR2 FYEKMQ (reference sequence). The J segment lost 4 bases and the V segment lost 3 bases, leaving 7 bases of the junction unmatched.

This chain joins TRBV7-2 and TRBJ2-1; 7 bases agree with TRBD1. V trimming: 6 bases; J trimming: 10 bases; junction bases outside the gene matches: 12. This CDR3 is built from 14 residues. Germline loops: CDR1 SGHTA, CDR2 FQGNSA. DNA for the CDR3: TGTGCCAGCAGTCCCGGGACAGCCTCCCCCGAGCAGTTCTTC. Encoded protein: CASSPGTASPEQFF.

V usage is TRBV18 and J usage is TRBJ1-2; 7 nucleotides line up with TRBD1. CDR1 is KGHSH, CDR2 LQKENI, per germline. The CDR3 is 15 residues long. V shed 3 bases and J 0 bases; nucleotides not matched to a gene: 4. The CDR3 sequence is CASSPRDSSNYGYTF. The CDR3 region has the DNA TGTGCCAGCTCACCGCGGGACAGTTCTAACTATGGCTACACCTTC.

The chain has TRBV5-1 and TRBJ2-5; 9 bases are shared with TRBD1. Germline loops: CDR1 SGHRS, CDR2 YFSETQ. The CDR3 runs to 15 residues. J lost 5 bases, V lost 7 bases, and 12 bases had no gene match. The CDR3 DNA reads as TGCGCCAGCGACCCAACAGGGGGCCGCCCGGAGACCCAGTACTTC. Its protein product is CASDPTGGRPETQYF.

In its sample, this clone was seen a few times. J is TRBJ2-7 and V is TRBV28; 9 nucleotides agree with TRBD1. With V trimmed by 5 bases and J by 3 bases, 11 bases remained unmatched. Germline V CDR1 and CDR2: MDHEN, SYDVKM. CDR3 length equals 16 residues. For the CDR3, the DNA is TGTGCCAGCAGTCCCGGACCGGGACAGGGTATCTACGAGCAGTACTTC. As protein: CASSPGPGQGIYEQYF.

The rearrangement links TRBV28 to TRBJ2-7; weak D call: TRBD2 (6 bases). Germline V CDR1 and CDR2: MDHEN, SYDVKM. There are 16 residues in the CDR3. V shed 5 bases and J shed 0 bases, with 17 bases lying between them. The CDR3 coding sequence is TGTGCCAGCAGTCCCCTCGGGGTAGCGGACTCCTACGAGCAGTACTTC. It codes for CASSPLGVADSYEQYF.

This chain connects TRBV27 to TRBJ1-2; TRBD1 aligns across 7 bases. V dropped 5 bases and J dropped 7; count of bases not matched to a gene: 10. CDR3 length: 14 residues. CDR1 and CDR2 from the germline V gene are MNHEY and SMNVEV (reference sequence). The CDR3 reads CASSLRGGLTGYTF. CDR3 DNA: TGTGCCAGCAGTCTGCGAGGGGGCTTAACTGGCTACACCTTC.

The CDR3 reads CATEEDSGNTIYF. The CDR3 region has the DNA TGTGCCACCGAAGAGGATTCTGGAAACACCATATATTTT. The chain carries TRBV10-3 and TRBJ1-3; D call uncertain. Germline V gene sequence: CDR1 ENHRY, CDR2 SYGVKD. This CDR3 is built from 13 residues. V dropped 10 bases and J dropped 1 base, with 11 bases sitting between them.

This clone was seen only a few times. The chain carries TRBV12-3 or TRBV12-4 and TRBJ2-7; TRBD2 is a possible D gene (5 bases). Trimming pared 7 bases from V and 12 bases from J, leaving 16 bases between. The CDR3 sequence is 11 residues long. CDR3 sequence: CASIKKGSLYF. The CDR3 DNA reads TGTGCCAGCATCAAAAAAGGGAGTTTGTACTTC.

The chain combines TRBV10-1 with TRBJ1-4; 8 bases are a match to TRBD1. V lost 0 bases to trimming and J lost 10 bases; unmatched junction nucleotides: 4. The CDR3 has 14 amino acids. Per germline, CDR1 WNHNN and CDR2 SYGVQD (reference sequence). CDR3: CASSESTGDRKLFF. CDR3 bases: TGCGCCAGCAGTGAGTCGACAGGGGACAGAAAACTGTTTTTT.

The rearrangement uses TRBV9 and TRBJ2-7, with 11 bases aligning to TRBD2. Looked up from germline, CDR1 is SGDLS and CDR2 is YYNGEE. Trimming removed 4 bases from V and 7 bases from J; junction bases left unmatched: 10. The CDR3 totals 15 residues. The CDR3 sequence: CASSPRLAGLWEQYF. The CDR3 DNA reads TGTGCCAGCAGCCCCCGACTAGCGGGACTCTGGGAGCAGTACTTC. The full variable domain, its missing parts supplied by reference TRBV9 and TRBJ2-7, is DSGVTQTPKHLITATGQRVTLRCSPRSGDLSVYWYQQSLDQGLQFLIQYYNGEERAKGNILERFSAQQFPDLHSELNLSSLELGDSALYFCASSPRLAGLWEQYFGPGTRLTVT.

V is TRBV4-1 and J is TRBJ2-1, with TRBD2 matching 10 bases. With 3 bases clipped from V and 3 bases from J, the junction kept 14 bases outside the gene matches. This CDR3 has 19 amino acids. The germline V gene encodes CDR1 MGHRA and CDR2 YSYEKL. The CDR3 DNA is TGCGCCAGCAGCCACGTGGGGGGGGCCCAGCGGGGGGGCTACAATGAGCAGTTCTTC. Protein sequence: CASSHVGGAQRGGYNEQFF.

V usage is TRBV14 and J usage is TRBJ1-1, with D maybe TRBD1 (5 bases). The CDR3 contains 13 residues. Trimming took 4 bases from V and 4 from J, leaving 10 bases between them. Per the germline V gene, CDR1 is SGHDN and CDR2 is FVKESK. This chain's CDR3 is CASSLSRATEAFF. CDR3 in DNA: TGTGCCAGCAGCCTGAGCAGGGCCACTGAAGCTTTCTTT.

This sequence joins TRBV18 and TRBJ2-7; D not resolved. The V end lost 0 bases, the J end lost 3 bases, and 12 bases lay between the germline ends. The CDR3 is made up of 15 amino acids. Germline V gene lookup returns CDR1 KGHSH and CDR2 LQKENI. CDR3 bases: TGTGCCAGCTCACCACCCGGCAGGCAGAACTACGAGCAGTACTTC. This gives the protein CASSPPGRQNYEQYF.

The chain employs TRBV19 and TRBJ1-2; TRBD1 is a possible D gene (5 bases). Germline CDR1 reads LNHDA; CDR2 reads SQIVND (reference sequence). The CDR3 covers 13 residues. V gave up 4 bases and J gave up 7 bases, with 13 bases separating them. The CDR3 DNA reads TGTGCCAGTAGTACCGGGACTACAGCTGGCTACACCTTC. This encodes CASSTGTTAGYTF. Combining the CDR3 with reference TRBV19 and TRBJ1-2 gives the whole variable domain DGGITQSPKYLFRKEGQNVTLSCEQNLNHDAMYWYRQDPGQGLRLIYYSQIVNDFQKGDIAEGYSVSREKKESFPLTVTSAQKNPTAFYLCASSTGTTAGYTFGSGTRLTVV.

The chain carries TRBV30 and TRBJ1-1; D unclear. The CDR3 has 11 amino acids. Germline CDR1 is GTSNPN and CDR2 is SVGIG (reference sequence). V lost 0 bases to trimming and J lost 6 bases, with 5 bases between them. CDR3 amino acids: CAWSVLSEAFF. CDR3 sequence (DNA): TGTGCCTGGAGTGTATTATCTGAAGCTTTCTTT. The whole variable domain, remainder taken from reference TRBV30 and TRBJ1-1, is SQTIHQWPATLVQPVGSPLSLECTVEGTSNPNLYWYRQAAGRGLQLLFYSVGIGQISSEVPQNLSASRPQDRQFILSSKKLLLSDSGFYLCAWSVLSEAFFGQGTRLTVV.

V and J are TRBV6-5 and TRBJ2-2; maybe TRBD2 (6 bases). The CDR3 contains 12 residues. Trimming stripped 6 bases from V and 5 bases from J, with 7 bases between. Germline V gives CDR1 MNHEY, CDR2 SVGAGI. CDR3 loop: CASREGTGELFF. CDR3 nucleotides: TGTGCCAGCAGGGAGGGAACCGGGGAGCTGTTTTTT.

The chain combines TRBV7-3 with TRBJ2-1; TRBD1 is a possible D gene (6 bases). The CDR3 totals 13 residues. V was cut by 2 bases and J by 5 bases, with 7 bases left in between. Germline CDR1 reads SGHTA; CDR2 reads FQGTGA. CDR3 DNA sequence: TGTGCCAGCAGCTTACAGGGGAACAATGAGCAGTTCTTC. Translated, it gives CASSLQGNNEQFF.

The chain couples TRBV6-6 to TRBJ1-1; a possible D gene is TRBD1 (5 bases). The germline V and J ends were trimmed by 5 bases and 1 base, with 8 bases remaining between them. There are 13 residues in the CDR3. Looked up from germline, CDR1 is MNHNY and CDR2 is SVGAGI (reference sequence). The CDR3 spells CASSTTGNTEAFF. The CDR3 region has the DNA TGTGCCAGCAGTACTACAGGGAACACTGAAGCTTTCTTT.

The gene calls are TRBV27 and TRBJ2-2; weak D call: TRBD2 (6 bases). V was pared by 2 bases and J by 6 bases, with 10 bases between. CDR3 size: 14 residues. Germline lookup yields CDR1 MNHEY and CDR2 SMNVEV (reference sequence). Here the CDR3 reads CASSLGGVPGELFF. The CDR3 region has the DNA TGTGCCAGCAGTTTAGGCGGGGTCCCCGGGGAGCTGTTTTTT.

The V call is TRBV5-1, the J call TRBJ2-7, with D maybe TRBD1 (5 bases). The CDR3 is made up of 15 amino acids. Trimming took 0 bases from V and 3 from J, leaving 13 bases between them. Germline-derived CDR1 and CDR2 are SGHRS and YFSETQ. The CDR3 is CASSLADSEFYEQYF. In nucleotides, the CDR3 is TGCGCCAGCAGCTTGGCCGACAGCGAGTTCTACGAGCAGTACTTC.